This T cell receptor beta chain was identified in a study of T cell clones after liver transplantation. Overall study context: Samples came pre-transplant, pre-randomization before withdrawal, and post-randomization after withdrawal ended.

Points on this clone: Its antigen is unknown.

Assay used: immunoSEQ multiplex PCR; TCRdb lists only in-frame clones, some missing. The sample holds about 74,000 clones, 80% seen once. Study observations and caveats: In most of the 8 subjects, circulating graft-donor-reactive CD4 TCRbeta sequences fell significantly after transplant.

This clonotype was sampled from a human donor who received a liver transplant. The starting material was CD4+ T cells from blood, obtained before liver transplant.

CDR3 protein: CASSEGARGSYEQYF. The CDR3 bases are TGCGCCAGCAGTGAGGGGGCCAGGGGGTCCTACGAGCAGTACTTC. The chain combines TRBV10-2 with TRBJ2-7, with 7 bases identical to TRBD1. The length of the CDR3 is 15 residues. CDR1 WSHSY and CDR2 SAAADI come from the germline V gene. The trim removed 2 bases at V and 1 base at J, leaving 5 bases unmatched.